The clone carrying this T cell receptor (beta chain) was found a few times. The antigen is not known. The CDR3 totals 17 residues. The V gene end was trimmed by 3 bases and the J gene end by 2 bases; junction bases not matched to a gene: 6. Germline CDR1 is SEHNR and CDR2 is FQNEAQ (reference sequence). The sample is drawn from a study of T cells in Graves' hyperthyroidism and ophthalmopathy. Amplified TCR beta CDR3 regions derived from RNA transcripts. The TCR CDR3 was amplified in a first-round RT-PCR using the HTBI primer set. MiXCR, applied by TCRdb to the multiplex PCR reads, yields one record per CDR3 protein. The sample has fewer than 900,000 distinct CDR3 sequences, approximately 16% seen once. Study results and limitations: In the blood, most expanded thyroid clonotypes above 0.001 appeared as well.

This TCR was sampled from a man aged 18 to 29 with Graves' hyperthyroidism. The chain is built from TRBV7-9 and TRBJ2-7; 14 nucleotides align to TRBD2. Source material: blood. The CDR3 is CASSFGTSGSLPYEQYF. The CDR3 bases are TGTGCCAGCAGCTTCGGGACTAGCGGGAGCCTTCCCTACGAGCAGTACTTC.